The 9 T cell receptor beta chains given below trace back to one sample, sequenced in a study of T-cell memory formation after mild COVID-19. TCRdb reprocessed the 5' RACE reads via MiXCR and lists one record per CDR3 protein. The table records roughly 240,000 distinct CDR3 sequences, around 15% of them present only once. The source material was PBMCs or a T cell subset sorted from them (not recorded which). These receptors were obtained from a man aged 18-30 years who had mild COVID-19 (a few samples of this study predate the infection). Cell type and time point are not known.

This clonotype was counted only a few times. This chain's CDR3 is CASSQDPGPGANVLTF. The DNA of the CDR3 is TGCGCCAGCAGCCAAGATCCGGGCCCTGGGGCCAACGTCCTGACTTTC. The rearrangement uses TRBV4-3 and TRBJ2-6; D gene uncertain. Germline loops: CDR1 LGHNA, CDR2 YSLEER. V shed 0 bases and J shed 2 bases, with 8 bases lying between them. This CDR3 contains 16 residues.

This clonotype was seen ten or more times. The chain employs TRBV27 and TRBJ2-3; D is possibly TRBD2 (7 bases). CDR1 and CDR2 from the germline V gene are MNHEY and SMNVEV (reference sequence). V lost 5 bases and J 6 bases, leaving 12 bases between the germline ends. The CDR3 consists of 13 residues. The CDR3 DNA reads TGTGCCAGCAGTATCGGGGGGCTGGATACGCAGTATTTT. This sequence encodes CASSIGGLDTQYF.

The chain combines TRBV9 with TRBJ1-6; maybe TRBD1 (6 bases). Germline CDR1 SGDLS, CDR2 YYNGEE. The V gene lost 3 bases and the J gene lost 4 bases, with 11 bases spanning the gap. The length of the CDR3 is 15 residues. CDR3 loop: CASSEGGGYNSPLHF. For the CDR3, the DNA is TGTGCCAGCAGCGAGGGGGGAGGTTATAATTCACCCCTCCACTTT.

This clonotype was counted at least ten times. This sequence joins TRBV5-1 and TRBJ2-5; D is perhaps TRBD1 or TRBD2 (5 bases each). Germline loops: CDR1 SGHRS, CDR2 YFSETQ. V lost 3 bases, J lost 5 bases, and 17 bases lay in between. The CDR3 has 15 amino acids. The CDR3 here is CASSSLGVTGETQYF. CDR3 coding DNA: TGCGCCAGCAGCTCCTTGGGGGTCACGGGGGAGACCCAGTACTTC.

The CDR3 loop reads CASSYSTGLEQYF. The CDR3 nucleotides read TGTGCCAGCAGTTACTCGACAGGGCTCGAGCAGTACTTC. The J gene is TRBJ2-7, the V gene TRBV6-2 or TRBV6-3, with 7 bases fitting TRBD1. Germline CDR1 MNHEY, CDR2 SVGEGT. The CDR3 has 13 residues. Germline trimming cut 0 bases from V and 6 bases from J; bases unmatched to any gene: 2.

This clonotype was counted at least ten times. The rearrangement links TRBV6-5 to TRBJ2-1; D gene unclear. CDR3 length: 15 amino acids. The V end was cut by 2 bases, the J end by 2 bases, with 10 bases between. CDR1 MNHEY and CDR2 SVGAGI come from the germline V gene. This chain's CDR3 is CASSYAVPTYNEQFF. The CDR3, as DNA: TGTGCCAGCAGTTACGCGGTGCCAACCTACAATGAGCAGTTCTTC.

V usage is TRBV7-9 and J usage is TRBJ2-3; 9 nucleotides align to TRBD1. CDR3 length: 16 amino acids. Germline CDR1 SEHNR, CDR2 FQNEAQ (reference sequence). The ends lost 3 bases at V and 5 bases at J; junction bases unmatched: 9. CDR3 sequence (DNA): TGTGCCAGCAGCTTGACCCCCGGGACAGGGAAAGATACGCAGTATTTT. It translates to CASSLTPGTGKDTQYF.

The CDR3 sequence: CASSLNPPGADTQYF. CDR3 sequence (DNA): TGTGCCAGCAGCTTAAACCCCCCAGGCGCAGATACGCAGTATTTT. V usage is TRBV7-2 and J usage is TRBJ2-3; D not resolved. The CDR3 length is 15 residues. V was shortened by 2 bases and J by 4 bases, with 13 bases between the two germline ends. Germline CDR1 SGHTA, CDR2 FQGNSA.

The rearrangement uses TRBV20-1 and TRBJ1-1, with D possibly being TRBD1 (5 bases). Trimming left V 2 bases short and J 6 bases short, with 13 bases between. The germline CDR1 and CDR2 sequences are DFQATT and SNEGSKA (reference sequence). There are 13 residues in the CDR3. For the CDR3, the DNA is TGCAGTGCTAGAAAGGGGTTCCCATCTGAAGCTTTCTTT. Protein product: CSARKGFPSEAFF.